This T cell receptor beta chain was recovered during a study of lymphopenia after photon versus proton radiotherapy. Study observations and caveats: Only patients who died were analyzed for survival; proton advantage is unproven. Photon-treated patients lost naive T cells and TCR diversity; proton-treated stayed stable. After the lymphocyte nadir, photon-treated repertoires showed oligoclonal expansion, especially of CD8+ Temra cells.

For this clone: Its target is unknown.

Produced via immunoSEQ multiplex PCR; TCRdb's table is partial and in-frame only. This sample has under 30,000 clones, with around 90% found just once. CDR1 and CDR2 (germline): SGHNT, YYREEE (reference sequence). This CDR3 spans 12 amino acids. The V end lost 5 bases, the J end lost 7 bases, and 12 bases lay between the germline ends. The sequencing here drew on peripheral blood, taken from a patient treated with proton-based radiotherapy. The sequence derives from a woman in her sixties or seventies with cholangiocarcinoma. Some clones in this sample may be carry-over from other donors' samples. The chain is built from TRBV5-4 and TRBJ1-2; D is possibly TRBD1 (5 bases). This CDR3 reads CASRPDGGGYTF. The CDR3 nucleotides read TGTGCCAGCAGACCCGATGGGGGTGGCTACACCTTC.